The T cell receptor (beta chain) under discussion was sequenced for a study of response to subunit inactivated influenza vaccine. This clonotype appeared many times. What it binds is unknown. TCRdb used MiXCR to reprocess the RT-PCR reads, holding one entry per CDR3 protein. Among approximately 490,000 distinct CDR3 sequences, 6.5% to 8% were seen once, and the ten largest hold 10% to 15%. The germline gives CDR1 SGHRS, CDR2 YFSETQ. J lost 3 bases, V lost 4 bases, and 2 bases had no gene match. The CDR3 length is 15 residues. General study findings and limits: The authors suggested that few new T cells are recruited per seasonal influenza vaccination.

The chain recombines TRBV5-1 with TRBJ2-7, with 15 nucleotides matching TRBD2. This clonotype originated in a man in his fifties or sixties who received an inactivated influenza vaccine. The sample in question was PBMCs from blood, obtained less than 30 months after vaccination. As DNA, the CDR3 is TGCGCCAGCAGCCCGGGACTAGCGGGGGGCTACGAGCAGTACTTC. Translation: CASSPGLAGGYEQYF.